Each of the 7 T cell receptor beta chains below was sequenced from the same sample in a study of blood T cell repertoires in COVID-19 (dated by TCRdb to 2018 to 2020). The library was generated by the immunoSEQ multiplex PCR assay. TCRdb provides this immuneACCESS table in a form limited to in-frame rearrangements. Some clones are lacking; in checked studies, under half of them reflect an unresolved V gene, and why the rest are absent is not known. The sample table shows about 240,000 clones, and 85% to 90% are seen once. The ten largest make up approximately 6.8% of the sample. Sequences were obtained from peripheral blood. All receptors come from a woman in her 70s with active or convalescent COVID-19.

The chain combines TRBV11-3 with TRBJ1-3, with D perhaps TRBD1 (5 bases). Trimming stripped 5 bases from V and 1 base from J, with 15 bases between. This CDR3 has 16 amino acids. Germline V gene data show CDR1 as SGHNT and CDR2 as YENEEA. CDR3: CASSPSQGGSGNTIYF. CDR3 bases: TGTGCCAGCAGCCCGAGTCAGGGCGGATCTGGAAACACCATATATTTT.

The V gene is TRBV11-2, the J gene TRBJ1-1; D is possibly TRBD1 (6 bases). The CDR3 runs to 13 residues. V was trimmed by 7 bases and J by 3 bases, leaving 12 bases between them. The germline gives CDR1 SGHAT, CDR2 FQNNGV. The CDR3: CASTPYRDTEAFF. CDR3 sequence (DNA): TGTGCCAGCACCCCTTACAGGGACACTGAAGCTTTCTTT.

The rearrangement uses TRBV7-8 and TRBJ1-5, with TRBD1 as a possible D gene (6 bases). Trimming cost V 1 base and J 0 bases, with 16 bases left between them. This CDR3 region has 18 residues. The germline V gene encodes CDR1 SGHVS and CDR2 FQNEAQ. CDR3 sequence: CASSLEVSGGYSNQPQHF. DNA for the CDR3: TGTGCCAGCAGCTTAGAGGTATCGGGGGGCTATAGCAATCAGCCCCAGCATTTT.

This clone has only one observation. The chain employs TRBV12-3 or TRBV12-4 and TRBJ1-1; D remains unclear. The CDR3 consists of 13 residues. V lost 6 bases to trimming and J lost 1 base, with 9 bases between them. CDR3 region: CASSGLPNTEAFF. The DNA for the CDR3 is TGTGCCAGCAGCGGACTTCCGAACACTGAAGCTTTCTTT.

J is TRBJ2-5 and V is TRBV19; tentative D call: TRBD2 (6 bases). The CDR3 has 12 residues. V lost 6 bases and J lost 10, with 15 bases in between. Per germline, CDR1 LNHDA and CDR2 SQIVND (reference sequence). This chain's CDR3 is CASSPTGDYQYF. The CDR3 DNA reads as TGTGCCAGTAGCCCTACGGGAGATTACCAGTACTTC.

The chain is built from TRBV18 and TRBJ2-7; D might be TRBD1 (6 bases). Between the trimmed V and J ends, which lost 4 bases and 3 bases, there was a span of 13 bases. The CDR3 consists of 14 residues. CDR1 is KGHSH, CDR2 LQKENI, per germline. CDR3 sequence: CASSLLRDNYEQYF. Written as DNA, the CDR3 is TGTGCCAGCTCACTTCTCCGGGACAACTACGAGCAGTACTTC.

The chain carries TRBV4-3 and TRBJ1-5; unclear D gene. V lost 4 bases and J lost 6, with 16 bases in between. The CDR3 is made up of 15 amino acids. Germline V gives CDR1 LGHNA, CDR2 YSLEER. CDR3 in amino acids: CASSPGIQDGQPQHF. In nucleotides, the CDR3 is TGCGCCAGCAGCCCCGGGATCCAGGATGGTCAGCCCCAGCATTTT.